This is a list of T cell receptor beta chains from one sample in a study of cytomegalovirus exposure and HLA in healthy donors. The assay was immunoSEQ multiplex PCR, and TCRdb's table has in-frame clones only and misses some. The sample yields about 93,000 clones, about 80% seen once. The source material was PBMCs. These receptors all come from a man in his thirties or forties in good health and CMV-seronegative. The CDR3 runs from the conserved cysteine through the conserved F or W. Fields, in order: clone size, D gene, J gene, V gene, CDR3 protein, CDR3 DNA. The D gene is left open where the match is weak. Expanded clones are given a class, and other clones once, few, many or no size at all.

. . TRBJ2-3 TRBV6-1 CASRRVPSTDTQYF TGTGCCAGCAGGAGGGTACCTAGCACAGATACGCAGTATTTT
. TRBD2 TRBJ2-5 TRBV13 CASSTGTSGGETQYF TGTGCCAGCAGCACCGGGACTAGCGGGGGAGAGACCCAGTACTTC
. . TRBJ1-1 TRBV25-1 CASSDLKSNTEAFF TGTGCCAGCAGTGATTTAAAATCGAACACTGAAGCTTTCTTT
. . TRBJ1-1 TRBV15 CATSRGVQGGNTEAFF TGTGCCACCAGCAGGGGAGTCCAGGGAGGGAACACTGAAGCTTTCTTT
. TRBD1 TRBJ1-1 TRBV28 CASRIQGVVEAFF TGTGCCAGCAGAATACAGGGGGTTGTTGAAGCTTTCTTT
. . TRBJ2-7 TRBV2 CASTTGSSYEQYF TGTGCCAGCACTACAGGAAGCTCCTACGAGCAGTACTTC
. . TRBJ1-1 TRBV5-4 CASSFYSLGGAFF TGTGCCAGCAGCTTCTACAGCCTAGGAGGAGCTTTCTTT
. TRBD2 TRBJ2-7 TRBV6-5 CASSCGLAAGYEQYF TGTGCCAGCAGTTGCGGCCTAGCGGCTGGCTACGAGCAGTACTTC
. TRBD1 TRBJ1-1 TRBV7-9 CSSSPGGRWKTEAFF TGTTCCAGCAGCCCAGGGGGGCGGTGGAAGACTGAAGCTTTCTTT
. . TRBJ2-1 TRBV11-3 CASSLGRSSNEQFF TGTGCCAGCAGCTTGGGGCGGAGCAGCAATGAGCAGTTCTTC
. . TRBJ1-1 TRBV6-5 CASSGWTSTSEAFF TGTGCCAGCAGTGGATGGACTTCTACAAGTGAAGCTTTCTTT
once . TRBJ1-2 TRBV9 CASSREGGNYGYTF TGTGCCAGCAGCCGGGAGGGGGGAAACTATGGCTACACCTTC
. . TRBJ1-5 TRBV25-1 CASSDNGLLGDQPQHF TGTGCCAGCAGTGATAATGGCCTCTTGGGCGATCAGCCCCAGCATTTT
. . TRBJ2-3 TRBV7-3 CASSLGGDTDTQYF TGTGCCAGCAGCCTAGGGGGGGACACAGATACGCAGTATTTT
. TRBD1 TRBJ2-7 TRBV7-9 CASSPDRAYEQYF TGTGCCAGCAGTCCCGACAGGGCGTACGAGCAGTACTTC
once TRBD1 TRBJ1-1 TRBV10-2 CASRGDRVLTEAFF TGCGCCAGCAGGGGCGACAGGGTTTTAACTGAAGCTTTCTTT
few TRBD1 TRBJ1-2 TRBV6-6 CASSHWDRGTDGYTF TGTGCCAGCAGCCACTGGGACAGGGGGACGGATGGCTACACCTTC
. TRBD1 TRBJ2-5 TRBV6-5 CASSRTGTGETQYF TGTGCCAGCAGTCGAACCGGGACAGGGGAGACCCAGTACTTC
. TRBD1 TRBJ2-7 TRBV4-2 CASSQEFLDRVDEQYF TGTGCCAGCAGCCAAGAATTTTTGGACAGGGTCGACGAGCAGTACTTC
. TRBD2 TRBJ2-3 TRBV5-1 CASSLAGTNSADTQYF TGCGCCAGCAGCTTGGCCGGGACTAATAGTGCAGATACGCAGTATTTT
once . TRBJ2-3 TRBV7-9 CASSLATDLDTQYF TGTGCCAGCAGCTTAGCGACAGACTTAGATACGCAGTATTTT
. TRBD2 TRBJ2-1 TRBV7-6 CASSLSSGGLAEADEQFF TGTGCCAGCAGCTTATCCTCGGGGGGACTAGCGGAGGCGGATGAGCAGTTCTTC
few TRBD1 TRBJ1-4 TRBV11-2 CASATGDFNEKLFF TGTGCCAGCGCGACAGGGGATTTTAATGAAAAACTGTTTTTT
. . TRBJ2-3 TRBV6-1 CASSESPQQGTDTQYF TGTGCCAGCAGTGAATCGCCCCAGCAGGGCACAGATACGCAGTATTTT
. . TRBJ1-3 TRBV5-1 CASRGSSGNTIYF TGCGCCAGCCGCGGAAGCTCTGGAAACACCATATATTTT
. TRBD1 TRBJ1-2 TRBV2 CASRYQTGINYGYTF TGTGCCAGCAGGTACCAGACAGGGATTAACTATGGCTACACCTTC
. . TRBJ1-1 TRBV7-8 CASSLEGGRTLLNTEAFF TGTGCCAGCAGCTTAGAGGGGGGGCGGACCTTACTGAACACTGAAGCTTTCTTT
. . TRBJ1-1 TRBV19 CASIDTGRTEAFF TGTGCCAGTATCGACACCGGCCGGACTGAAGCTTTCTTT
. . TRBJ2-7 TRBV29-1 CSVINRDGFYEQYF TGCAGCGTTATCAACAGGGATGGGTTTTACGAGCAGTACTTC
. TRBD1 TRBJ2-7 TRBV6-6 CASSYRFGQGLYEQYF TGTGCCAGCAGTTACAGATTTGGACAGGGTTTATACGAGCAGTACTTC
. . TRBJ1-2 TRBV5-6 CASSLERGTGIADYGYTF TGTGCCAGCAGCCTCGAAAGGGGAACAGGGATCGCCGACTATGGCTACACCTTC
few . TRBJ1-2 TRBV6-1 CASSELGTGTNYGYTF TGTGCCAGCAGTGAACTTGGAACGGGGACTAACTATGGCTACACCTTC
. TRBD1 TRBJ2-5 TRBV2 CASQRQGRETQYF TGTGCCAGCCAGAGACAGGGTAGGGAGACCCAGTACTTC
. TRBD1 TRBJ1-1 TRBV6-5 CASTTGQGDTEAFF TGTGCCAGCACCACGGGACAGGGCGACACTGAAGCTTTCTTT
. . TRBJ2-7 TRBV19 CASSPRDGGYEQYF TGTGCCAGTAGTCCGCGGGACGGAGGCTACGAGCAGTACTTC
. TRBD2 TRBJ2-1 TRBV10-3 CAISESFVGGGAYNEQFF TGTGCCATCAGTGAGTCGTTTGTTGGCGGGGGGGCCTACAATGAGCAGTTCTTC